This T cell receptor (beta chain) appears in the sequencing data of a study of CD8 T cells in Susac syndrome (dated by TCRdb to the late 2010s). With respect to the entire study: Repertoire sequencing was used to test whether CD8+ T cell activation and differentiation in Susac syndrome was antigen driven. The study compared CD8+ T cell repertoire clonality among over 9 healthy donors, 14 Susac syndrome patients and roughly 16 multiple sclerosis patients. Results and caveats for the whole study, not just this receptor: The TCR sequencing and HLA analysis was acknowledged to have included a relatively small number of individuals.

CDR1 SGHKS and CDR2 YYEKEE are derived from the germline V gene (reference sequence). V is trimmed back by 4 bases and J by 0 bases, and the junction contains 5 bases that no gene match accounts for. The CDR3 sequence holds 16 residues, the cysteine and phenylalanine included. The sequence is cut down to CDR3 DNA, 48 bases in frame from base 1. This clonotype has just a few counts. This receptor's antigen is unknown. No much larger clone exists at a distance of one base, and base qualities are not known. High-throughput TCR beta sequencing profiled peripheral blood CD8+ and CD4+ T cells from healthy donors, Susac syndrome patients and multiple sclerosis patients. Multiple sclerosis controls were treatment-naive patients with stable or active relapsing-remitting disease fulfilling revised McDonald criteria. CD8+ TEMRA cells were enriched by FACS, while bulk CD8+ and CD4+ T cells were purified by magnetic negative isolation. Blood was collected in EDTA tubes and processed within 24 hours, with PBMCs isolated through density gradient centrifugation. PBMCs destined for TCR sequencing were cryopreserved in liquid nitrogen and later thawed in a 37 °C water bath. The sorted or isolated CD4+, CD8+ and CD8+ TEMRA cells reached a purity of at least 90%.

RNA was extracted using the RNeasy kit, and roughly 0.5 to 1 ug of the RNA was reverse transcribed with random hexamers. The immunoSEQ multiplex PCR assay, covering 54 Vbeta and 13 Jbeta segments, was used to amplify TCR beta CDR3 regions. Bias from PCR amplification was corrected by using a synthetic template baseline for primer optimization and for computational correction. The published analysis was carried out like this. Only productive sequences were kept, with reads annotated to V, D and J genes according to IMGT and analyzed in immunoSEQ Analyzer. To calculate clonality, Shannon entropy was normalized by log2 of the number of productive unique sequences and then subtracted from one. Public and private clones were assessed among the 100 most prevalent clones of each patient and control. Clones were defined as Susac-specific if absent from the healthy and MS cohorts, from around 1,100 published viral clones and from other ImmuneACCESS disease sequences. Clones were called with MiXCR by TCRdb after fastp trimmed the public reads at Q25, and only in-frame beta chains were retained. One record per CDR3 amino acid sequence lists the most common genes and DNA. These V and J calls rely on TCRdb rather than the paper's analysis. Recorded for this sample are hundreds of thousands of distinct CDR3 sequences; 85% of them occurred a single time. Around 0.2% of the sample is in the top ten clones.

This sequence uses TRBV5-5 and TRBJ2-7; 12 central nucleotides agree with TRBD2. The sequence was collected from a human donor with multiple sclerosis. What was sequenced was CD8+ T cells from PBMCs. The nucleotide sequence is given as TGTGCCAGCAGCCCTCGACTAGCGGGAGTCTCCTACGAGCAGTACTTC. It specifies CASSPRLAGVSYEQYF.